This TCR beta chain was sequenced during a study of shared clonotypes between healthy human individuals. Template for every sorted-subset replicate PCR totaled about 200 ng DNA, 25,000 to 35,000 T cell genomes. Measured with immunoSEQ multiplex PCR; TCRdb has only the in-frame clones, and not every one. The sample lists fewer than 850,000 clones, 96% occurring once. Findings and caveats of the study: Sampling used blood alone; tissue repertoires probably differ.

With respect to this clone: Its specificity is not known.

Selected positively for CCR7 and CD45RO-negative, naive CD8 cells excluded terminally differentiated effector memory CD45RA+ cells. Healthy and HIV-negative, the adult donors had no recent acute infections or vaccinations. Those who donated, Caucasian adults without exception, all lived in Nashville, Tennessee. The CDR3 is made up of 18 amino acids. Germline trimming cut 1 base from V and 3 bases from J; bases unmatched to any gene: 15. Germline lookup yields CDR1 SGHKS and CDR2 YYEKEE (reference sequence). The rearrangement joins TRBV5-5 to TRBJ2-7; 8 bases are a match to TRBD1. The sequencing input was naive CD8+ T cells sorted from blood. The clonotype originates from a man between 25 and 39 years old in good health. The DNA of the CDR3 is TGTGCCAGCAGCTTGAGGAGCCCAGGGGGCCTCAGCAGCTACGAGCAGTACTTC. It yields the protein CASSLRSPGGLSSYEQYF.